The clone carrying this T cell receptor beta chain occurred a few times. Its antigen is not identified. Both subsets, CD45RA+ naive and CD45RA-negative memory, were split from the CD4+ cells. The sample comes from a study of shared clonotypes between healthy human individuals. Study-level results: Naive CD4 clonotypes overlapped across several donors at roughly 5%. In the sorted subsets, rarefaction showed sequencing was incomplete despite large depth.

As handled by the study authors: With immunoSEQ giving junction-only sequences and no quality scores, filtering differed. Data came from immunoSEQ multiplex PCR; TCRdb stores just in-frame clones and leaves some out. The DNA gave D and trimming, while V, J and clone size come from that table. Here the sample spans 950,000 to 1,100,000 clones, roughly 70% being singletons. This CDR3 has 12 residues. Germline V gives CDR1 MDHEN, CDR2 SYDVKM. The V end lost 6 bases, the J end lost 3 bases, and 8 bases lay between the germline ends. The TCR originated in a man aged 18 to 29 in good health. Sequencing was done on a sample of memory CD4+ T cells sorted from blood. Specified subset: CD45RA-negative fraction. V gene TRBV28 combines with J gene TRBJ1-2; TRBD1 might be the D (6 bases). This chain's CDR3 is CASSTGYYGYTF. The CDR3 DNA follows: TGTGCCAGCAGCACAGGGTACTATGGCTACACCTTC.